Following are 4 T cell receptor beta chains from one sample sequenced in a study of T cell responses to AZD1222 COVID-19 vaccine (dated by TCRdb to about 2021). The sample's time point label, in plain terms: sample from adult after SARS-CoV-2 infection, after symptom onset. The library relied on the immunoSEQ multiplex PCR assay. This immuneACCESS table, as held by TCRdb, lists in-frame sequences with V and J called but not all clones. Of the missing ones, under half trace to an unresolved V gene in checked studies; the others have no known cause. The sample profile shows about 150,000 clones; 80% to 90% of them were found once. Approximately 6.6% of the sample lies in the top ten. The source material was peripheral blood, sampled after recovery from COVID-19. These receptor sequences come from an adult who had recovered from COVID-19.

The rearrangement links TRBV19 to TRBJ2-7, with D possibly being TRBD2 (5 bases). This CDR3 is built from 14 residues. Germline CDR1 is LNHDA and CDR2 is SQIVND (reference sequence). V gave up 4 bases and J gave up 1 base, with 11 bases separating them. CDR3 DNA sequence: TGTGCCAGTAGTACAGAGCGGTCTTCCTACGAGCAGTACTTC. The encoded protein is CASSTERSSYEQYF. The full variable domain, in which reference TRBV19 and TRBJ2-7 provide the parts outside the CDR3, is DGGITQSPKYLFRKEGQNVTLSCEQNLNHDAMYWYRQDPGQGLRLIYYSQIVNDFQKGDIAEGYSVSREKKESFPLTVTSAQKNPTAFYLCASSTERSSYEQYFGPGTRLTVT.

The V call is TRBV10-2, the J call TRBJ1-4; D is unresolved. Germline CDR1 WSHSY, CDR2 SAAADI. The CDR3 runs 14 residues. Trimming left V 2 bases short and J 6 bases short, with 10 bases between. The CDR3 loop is CASSEAAGYEKLFF. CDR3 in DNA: TGCGCCAGCAGTGAGGCGGCGGGTTATGAAAAACTGTTTTTT.

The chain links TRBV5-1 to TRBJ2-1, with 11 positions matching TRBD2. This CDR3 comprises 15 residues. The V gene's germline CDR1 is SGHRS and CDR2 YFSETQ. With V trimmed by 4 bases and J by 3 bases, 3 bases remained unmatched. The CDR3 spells CASSGGLADYNEQFF. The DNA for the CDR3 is TGCGCCAGCAGCGGGGGACTAGCGGACTACAATGAGCAGTTCTTC. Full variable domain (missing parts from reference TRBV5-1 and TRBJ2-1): KAGVTQTPRYLIKTRGQQVTLSCSPISGHRSVSWYQQTPGQGLQFLFEYFSETQRNKGNFPGRFSGRQFSNSRSEMNVSTLELGDSALYLCASSGGLADYNEQFFGPGTRLTVL.

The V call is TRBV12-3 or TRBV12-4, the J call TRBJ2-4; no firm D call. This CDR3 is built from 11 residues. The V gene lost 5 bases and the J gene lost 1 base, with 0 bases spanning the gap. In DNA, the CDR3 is TGTGCCAGCAGTGCCAAAAACATTCAGTACTTC. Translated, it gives CASSAKNIQYF.